The clone carrying this TCR beta chain qualifies as medium-sized (0.01 to 0.1%). This entry belongs to a study of circulating CD8 cells and anti-PD-1 response in melanoma. Study overall: Every 2 weeks, patients got 3 mg/kg nivolumab intravenously.

TCR libraries were prepared from roughly 14 ng of total RNA with the QIAseq Immune Repertoire TCR panel. MiXCR, applied by TCRdb to the reads, yields one record per CDR3 protein. Of roughly 150 distinct CDR3 sequences in the sample, 15% to 20% were seen once. Germline V CDR1 and CDR2: SGHTA, FQGNSA. The CDR3 is made up of 14 amino acids. V gave up 3 bases and J gave up 6 bases, with 15 bases separating them. From live CD3+CD8+TCRalphabeta+ cells, four PD-1 and/or TIGIT subsets were sorted. The TCR originated in a human donor with melanoma. The chain couples TRBV7-2 to TRBJ2-7, with D possibly being TRBD1 (5 bases). The sample here was CD8+ T cells from PBMCs, taken at baseline or after one month of anti-PD-1 therapy (not recorded which). The CDR3 DNA follows: TGTGCCAGCAGCTTTTGGGGATTACAGGCCGAGCAGTACTTC. This translates into CASSFWGLQAEQYF.